This T cell receptor beta chain was obtained from a study of blood T cell repertoires in COVID-19. The CDR3 has 11 amino acids. The V and J ends lost 7 bases and 3 bases respectively, with 7 bases between them. Germline V CDR1 and CDR2: MNHNY, SVGAGI (reference sequence). Clones were sequenced by immunoSEQ multiplex PCR, and TCRdb holds only the in-frame ones, with some missing. In the table there are 200,000 to 300,000 clones, around 85% of which are singletons. The clonotype was recovered from a middle-aged man with COVID-19, enrolled during active disease. J is TRBJ2-7 and V is TRBV6-6; D is uncertain. Specimen: peripheral blood. CDR3 nucleotides: TGTGCCAGCACTAATAGCTACGAGCAGTACTTC. Translating it yields CASTNSYEQYF.